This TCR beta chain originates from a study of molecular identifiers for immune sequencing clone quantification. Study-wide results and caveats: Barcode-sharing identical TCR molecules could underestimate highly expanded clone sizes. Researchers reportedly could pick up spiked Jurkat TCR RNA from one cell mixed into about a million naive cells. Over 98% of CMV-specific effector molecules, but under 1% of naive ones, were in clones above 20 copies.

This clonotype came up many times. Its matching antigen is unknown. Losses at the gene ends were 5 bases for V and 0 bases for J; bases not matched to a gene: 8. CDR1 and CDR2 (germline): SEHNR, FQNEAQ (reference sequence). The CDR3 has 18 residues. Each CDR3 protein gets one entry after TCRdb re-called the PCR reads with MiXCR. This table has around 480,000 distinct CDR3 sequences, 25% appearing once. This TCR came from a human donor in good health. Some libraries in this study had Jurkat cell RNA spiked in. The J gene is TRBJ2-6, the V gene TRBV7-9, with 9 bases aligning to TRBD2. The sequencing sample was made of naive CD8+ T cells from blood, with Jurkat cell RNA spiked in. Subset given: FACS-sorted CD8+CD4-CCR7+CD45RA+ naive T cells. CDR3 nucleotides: TGTGCCAGCAGCACGAGCGGGGGGACGTCCTCTGGGGCCAACGTCCTGACTTTC. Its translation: CASSTSGGTSSGANVLTF.